What follows are 6 T cell receptor beta chains derived from one specimen sequenced in a study of blood T cell repertoires in COVID-19. Using immunoSEQ multiplex PCR, the repertoire was profiled, and TCRdb retains in-frame clones only, with some absent. This table holds tens of thousands of clones, approximately 86% found once. Input material: peripheral blood. The receptors were gathered from a man aged 50 or older with acute or convalescent COVID-19.

The chain carries TRBV2 and TRBJ2-1; 10 bases map to TRBD1. Germline CDR1 and CDR2: SNHLY and FYNNEI. With V trimmed by 6 bases and J by 8 bases, 10 bases remained unmatched. This CDR3 is 15 amino acids long. CDR3 in DNA: TGTGCCAGCAGCCAGGGACAGGGGCCATGGGATGAGCAGTTCTTC. It is translated as CASSQGQGPWDEQFF.

This chain connects TRBV7-2 to TRBJ1-3; no reliable D call. Germline V lookup: CDR1 SGHTA, CDR2 FQGNSA. Trimming took 1 base from V and 4 from J, leaving 11 bases between them. The CDR3 runs 15 residues. Here the CDR3 DNA reads TGTGCCAGCAGCTTAGTACCGCTGGGCGGAAACACCATATATTTT. It codes for CASSLVPLGGNTIYF.

This chain connects TRBV6-7 to TRBJ2-5; 16 bases agree with TRBD2. TRBV6-7 has ORF status, its function being uncertain. There are 19 residues in the CDR3. Trimming at V came to 2 bases and at J to 5 bases, leaving 11 bases not matched to a gene. CDR3 nucleotides: TGTGCCAGCAGTTACCCAGATAGGGGACTAGCGGGAGGGTTCGAGACCCAGTACTTC. It is translated as CASSYPDRGLAGGFETQYF.

The gene calls are TRBV14 and TRBJ2-5; D is undetermined. The germline CDR1 and CDR2 sequences are SGHDN and FVKESK. This CDR3 contains 16 residues. Trimming removed 2 bases at V and 0 bases at J, with 13 bases between. CDR3 bases: TGTGCCAGCAGCCAACTTCCCTCGTTCTACCAAGAGACCCAGTACTTC. This codes for CASSQLPSFYQETQYF. Full variable domain (remainder filled in from reference TRBV14 and TRBJ2-5): EAGVTQFPSHSVIEKGQTVTLRCDPISGHDNLYWYRRVMGKEIKFLLHFVKESKQDESGMPNNRFLAERTGGTYSTLKVQPAELEDSGVYFCASSQLPSFYQETQYFGPGTRLLVL.

The chain is built from TRBV27 and TRBJ1-2, with D unclear. Trimming removed 3 bases at V and 5 bases at J, with 13 bases between. The CDR3 runs 14 residues. Germline CDR1 MNHEY, CDR2 SMNVEV (reference sequence). DNA for the CDR3: TGTGCCAGCAGTTTTTATCCAGGCCCATATGGCTACACCTTC. The encoded protein is CASSFYPGPYGYTF.

This clone is a singleton in its sample. The V and J genes are TRBV10-2 and TRBJ2-7; D unresolved. CDR1 and CDR2 (germline): WSHSY, SAAADI. This CDR3 has 14 residues. V dropped 4 bases and J dropped 0 bases, with 10 bases sitting between them. CDR3 region: CASSVAESSYEQYF. In DNA form, the CDR3 reads TGCGCCAGCAGTGTGGCAGAAAGCTCCTACGAGCAGTACTTC.